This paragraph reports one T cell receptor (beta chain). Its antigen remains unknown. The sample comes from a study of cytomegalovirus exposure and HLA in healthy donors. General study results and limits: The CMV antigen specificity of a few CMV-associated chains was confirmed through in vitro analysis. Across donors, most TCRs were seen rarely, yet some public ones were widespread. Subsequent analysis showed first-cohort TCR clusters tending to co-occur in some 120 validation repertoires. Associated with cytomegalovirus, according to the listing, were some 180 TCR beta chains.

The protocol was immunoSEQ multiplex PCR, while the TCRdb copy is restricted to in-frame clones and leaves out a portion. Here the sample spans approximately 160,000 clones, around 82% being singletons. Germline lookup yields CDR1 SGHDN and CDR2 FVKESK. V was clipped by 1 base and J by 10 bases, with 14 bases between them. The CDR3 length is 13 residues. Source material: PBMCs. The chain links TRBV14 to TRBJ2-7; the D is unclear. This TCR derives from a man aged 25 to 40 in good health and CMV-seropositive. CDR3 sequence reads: CASSQVEKAAQYF. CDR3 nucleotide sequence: TGTGCCAGCAGCCAAGTAGAGAAGGCGGCTCAGTACTTC.